Described below is a single TCR beta chain sequence and its context. Its antigen is unknown. The record originates from a study of T cell responses to AZD1222 COVID-19 vaccine. The data were produced by immunoSEQ multiplex PCR, yet TCRdb's version contains in-frame clones alone and is incomplete. The sample consists of under 170,000 clones, around 90% of them appearing once. V lost 1 base, J lost 6 bases, and 7 bases lay in between. The CDR3 runs to 13 residues. Findings and limits, study-wide: No day 14 peak samples; only post-peak repertoires were characterized. Possibly, clonal diversity was underestimated; donors were largely white British and included more females. Among those given AZD1222, only five to seven were seropositive at baseline.

This sequence joins TRBV12-3 or TRBV12-4 and TRBJ1-5; no definite D call. The receptor's source is an adult who received the AZD1222 COVID-19 vaccine. The sample was peripheral blood, taken 28 days after the second AZD1222 dose. The CDR3 nucleotides read TGTGCCAGCAGTTTAGGGGGATCTCAGCCCCAGCATTTT. It translates to CASSLGGSQPQHF.